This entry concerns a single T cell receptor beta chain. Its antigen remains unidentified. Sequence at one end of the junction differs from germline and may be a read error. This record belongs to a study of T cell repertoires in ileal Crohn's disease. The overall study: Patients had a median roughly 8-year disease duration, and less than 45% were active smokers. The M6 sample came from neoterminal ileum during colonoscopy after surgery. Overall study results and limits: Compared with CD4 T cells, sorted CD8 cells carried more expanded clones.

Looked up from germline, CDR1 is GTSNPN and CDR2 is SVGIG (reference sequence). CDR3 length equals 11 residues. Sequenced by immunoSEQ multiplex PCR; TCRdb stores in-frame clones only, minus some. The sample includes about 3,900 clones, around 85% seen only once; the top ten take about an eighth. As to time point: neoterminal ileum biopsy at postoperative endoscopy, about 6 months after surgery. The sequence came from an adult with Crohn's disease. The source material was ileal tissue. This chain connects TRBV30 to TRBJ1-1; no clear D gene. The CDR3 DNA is TGTGCCTGGAGCTCCGGGGAGCGGCGGCTCTTT. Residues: CAWSSGERRLF. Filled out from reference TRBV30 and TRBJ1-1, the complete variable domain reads SQTIHQWPATLVQPVGSPLSLECTVEGTSNPNLYWYRQAAGRGLQLLFYSVGIGQISSEVPQNLSASRPQDRQFILSSKKLLLSDSGFYLCAWSSGERRLFGQGTRLTVV.